The present T cell receptor (beta chain) was sequenced within a study of cytotoxic CD8 clonotypes in ibrutinib-treated CLL. Study context: Collecting the response samples happened after a median around twelve months of treatment, with a range of 6 to 36. Sequencing produced an average of 255,043 productive templates and 94,082 productive rearrangements per sample. Study findings and constraints: Clonality (at baseline) was higher than in age-matched healthy donors and tracked circulating CD8+ T-cell counts. Treatment left the uncommon public clonotypes either contracted or stable in frequency.

About this clone itself: The antigen is unknown.

The protocol was immunoSEQ multiplex PCR, while the TCRdb copy is restricted to in-frame clones and leaves out a portion. The data show roughly 52,000 clones, approximately 51% seen once. This specimen consisted of PBMCs, obtained after 12 months of ibrutinib treatment. This sequence was found in a human donor with chronic lymphocytic leukemia.

The CDR3 bases are TGTGCCAGCTCACCAGGGTCAATGACTCGGGACTATGGCTACACCTTC. Translation: CASSPGSMTRDYGYTF. This rearrangement joins TRBV18 to TRBJ1-2; D ambiguous. This CDR3 has 16 amino acids. Germline V CDR1 and CDR2: KGHSH, LQKENI. The germline V and J ends were trimmed by 2 bases and 3 bases, with 16 bases remaining between them.